Shown below are 27 T cell receptor beta chains from a single sample sequenced in a study of cytomegalovirus exposure and HLA in healthy donors. The PCR was carried out with 60 Vbeta primers and 13 Jbeta primers. The protocol was immunoSEQ multiplex PCR, while the TCRdb copy is restricted to in-frame clones and leaves out a portion. The sample yields about 170,000 clones, about three quarters seen once. What was sequenced was PBMCs. These receptors came from a woman between 45 and 65 years old in good health and CMV-seropositive.

The genes are TRBV5-1 and TRBJ2-1; 8 nucleotides line up with TRBD2. The germline CDR1 and CDR2 sequences are SGHRS and YFSETQ. Losses at the gene ends were 7 bases for V and 4 bases for J; bases not matched to a gene: 10. The CDR3 spans 15 residues. The CDR3 coding sequence is TGCGCCAGCGCCCGTGGAGCGGGGGATTACAATGAGCAGTTCTTC. Translation: CASARGAGDYNEQFF. The full variable domain, rest sourced from reference TRBV5-1 and TRBJ2-1, is KAGVTQTPRYLIKTRGQQVTLSCSPISGHRSVSWYQQTPGQGLQFLFEYFSETQRNKGNFPGRFSGRQFSNSRSEMNVSTLELGDSALYLCASARGAGDYNEQFFGPGTRLTVL.

The chain is built from TRBV10-1 and TRBJ2-3; 10 bases are shared with TRBD2. With 4 bases clipped from V and 0 bases from J, the junction kept 1 base outside the gene matches. The V gene's germline CDR1 is WNHNN and CDR2 SYGVQD (reference sequence). The CDR3 runs 15 residues. The CDR3 sequence is CASSGTSGSTDTQYF. The CDR3 bases are TGCGCCAGCAGTGGGACTAGCGGAAGCACAGATACGCAGTATTTT.

The J gene is TRBJ1-5, the V gene TRBV6-5; D not resolved. The germline V gene encodes CDR1 MNHEY and CDR2 SVGAGI. The V gene lost 0 bases and the J gene lost 1 base, with 7 bases spanning the gap. CDR3 length equals 15 residues. Here the CDR3 DNA reads TGTGCCAGCAGTTACTCGCTCACAAGCAATCAGCCCCAGCATTTT. This sequence encodes CASSYSLTSNQPQHF.

The CDR3 is CASRMVGARTQYF. As DNA, the CDR3 is TGTGCCAGCAGGATGGTGGGGGCCCGGACCCAGTACTTC. The rearrangement uses TRBV2 and TRBJ2-5; weak D call: TRBD1 (6 bases). The CDR3 consists of 13 residues. V dropped 6 bases and J dropped 7 bases, with 15 bases sitting between them. Per the germline V gene, CDR1 is SNHLY and CDR2 is FYNNEI.

The J gene is TRBJ1-1, the V gene TRBV9, with D possibly TRBD1 on 6 matching bases. CDR3 length: 12 amino acids. V gave up 0 bases and J gave up 9 bases, with 9 bases separating them. The germline V gene encodes CDR1 SGDLS and CDR2 YYNGEE. DNA of the CDR3: TGTGCCAGCAGCGTAGGGACAGAGCAAGCTTTCTTT. This sequence encodes CASSVGTEQAFF.

This clone is a singleton in its sample. J is TRBJ2-7 and V is TRBV7-9; 7 bases fit TRBD1. CDR1 is SEHNR and CDR2 is FQNEAQ in the germline V gene (reference sequence). The CDR3 extends over 14 amino acids. J lost 1 base, V lost 5 bases, and 5 bases had no gene match. The CDR3 sequence is CASSINRGSYEQYF. The CDR3 coding sequence is TGTGCCAGCAGCATCAACAGGGGTTCCTACGAGCAGTACTTC.

This clone was recorded a few times. The chain employs TRBV19 and TRBJ1-6, with 7 bases lining up with TRBD1. Germline V CDR1 and CDR2: LNHDA, SQIVND (reference sequence). V shed 5 bases, J shed 11 bases, and the junction held 3 bases outside the gene matches. This CDR3 contains 12 residues. CDR3 in amino acids: CASSLQGPPLHF. The DNA for the CDR3 is TGTGCCAGTAGTTTACAGGGGCCACCCCTCCACTTT.

The chain carries TRBV4-3 and TRBJ2-3, with 11 bases matching TRBD2. Germline CDR1 LGHNA, CDR2 YSLEER. The CDR3 is 15 residues long. V trimming: 5 bases; J trimming: 5 bases; junction bases outside the gene matches: 6. DNA of the CDR3: TGCGCCAGCAGCAAACTAGCGGGGGTCAGAGATACGCAGTATTTT. Translating it yields CASSKLAGVRDTQYF.

The J gene is TRBJ2-2, the V gene TRBV9, with 12 bases aligning to TRBD1. Unmatched junction bases numbered 5, after V lost 3 bases and J lost 8 bases. The CDR3 covers 15 residues. Germline V lookup: CDR1 SGDLS, CDR2 YYNGEE. The CDR3, as DNA: TGTGCCAGCAGCGCAGGGACAGGGGGCGGAGGGGAGCTGTTTTTT. Its translation is CASSAGTGGGGELFF.

This clone showed up just once. The CDR3 is CASMLGGTGFQETQYF. CDR3 nucleotides: TGCGCCAGCATGTTGGGGGGGACAGGATTTCAAGAGACCCAGTACTTC. The chain couples TRBV5-1 to TRBJ2-5; D may be TRBD1 (8 bases). V dropped 6 bases and J dropped 2 bases, with 20 bases sitting between them. The CDR3 has 16 amino acids. The germline V gene has CDR1 SGHRS and CDR2 YFSETQ.

The chain couples TRBV6-5 to TRBJ2-7, with D tentatively TRBD1 (5 bases). The CDR3 has 16 residues. Per germline, CDR1 MNHEY and CDR2 SVGAGI. Trimming stripped 3 bases from V and 1 base from J, with 16 bases between. Here the CDR3 DNA reads TGTGCCAGCAGTTATCAGGGCCCTGGACGGTCCTACGAGCAGTACTTC. Its translation: CASSYQGPGRSYEQYF.

This clone was detected only once. The chain links TRBV19 to TRBJ1-2, with 7 bases aligning to TRBD1. Germline V lookup: CDR1 LNHDA, CDR2 SQIVND (reference sequence). With V trimmed by 4 bases and J by 7 bases, 6 bases remained unmatched. CDR3 length: 13 residues. CDR3 DNA sequence: TGTGCCAGTAGTACCCAAACAGGGGTTGGCTACACCTTC. This encodes CASSTQTGVGYTF.

The chain couples TRBV5-6 to TRBJ2-1; D may be TRBD1 (6 bases). The germline gives CDR1 SGHDT, CDR2 YYEEEE. This CDR3 spans 14 amino acids. Between the trimmed V and J ends, which lost 0 bases and 4 bases, there was a span of 8 bases. The CDR3 DNA follows: TGTGCCAGCAGCTTGGGACAGGCGTACAATGAGCAGTTCTTC. Protein: CASSLGQAYNEQFF.

V and J are TRBV7-2 and TRBJ2-3, with a weak D call TRBD1 (5 bases). Germline V gene data show CDR1 as SGHTA and CDR2 as FQGNSA. The germline V and J ends were trimmed by 5 bases and 2 bases, with 11 bases remaining between them. The CDR3 contains 14 residues. This CDR3 reads CASSPARVTDTQYF. As DNA, the CDR3 is TGTGCCAGCAGCCCCGCCAGGGTCACAGATACGCAGTATTTT.

The V gene is TRBV12-5, the J gene TRBJ1-1, with D unclear. Germline loops: CDR1 LGHNT, CDR2 FRNRAP. The CDR3 totals 15 residues. V lost 2 bases and J lost 3, with 13 bases in between. CDR3 bases: TGTGCTAGTGGTTTGCCGATGTACGGGTACACTGAAGCTTTCTTT. This sequence encodes CASGLPMYGYTEAFF. Filled out from reference TRBV12-5 and TRBJ1-1, the complete variable domain reads DARVTQTPRHKVTEMGQEVTMRCQPILGHNTVFWYRQTMMQGLELLAYFRNRAPLDDSGMPKDRFSAEMPDATLATLKIQPSEPRDSAVYFCASGLPMYGYTEAFFGQGTRLTVV.

This clone was seen once. CDR3 sequence reads: CASAGRQGRADTQYF. The CDR3 DNA sequence: TGTGCCAGCGCGGGGAGACAGGGGAGGGCAGATACGCAGTATTTT. The genes are TRBV6-5 and TRBJ2-3; possibly TRBD1 for D (8 bases). Trimming stripped 8 bases from V and 4 bases from J, with 19 bases between. Germline values: CDR1 MNHEY, CDR2 SVGAGI. The CDR3 sequence is 15 residues long.

The chain uses TRBV7-9 and TRBJ1-5; 8 nucleotides line up with TRBD1. This CDR3 is built from 12 residues. With 8 bases clipped from V and 4 bases from J, the junction kept 1 base outside the gene matches. Germline V gene data show CDR1 as SEHNR and CDR2 as FQNEAQ (reference sequence). The CDR3 loop reads CASGDRNQPQHF. The CDR3 DNA reads as TGTGCCAGCGGGGACAGGAATCAGCCCCAGCATTTT.

This rearrangement joins TRBV9 to TRBJ1-1; D is perhaps TRBD1 (6 bases). Trimming took 4 bases from V and 4 from J, leaving 14 bases between them. There are 14 residues in the CDR3. Germline CDR1 is SGDLS and CDR2 is YYNGEE. The CDR3: CASSYTDSFTEAFF. DNA of the CDR3: TGTGCCAGCAGCTACACGGACAGTTTCACTGAAGCTTTCTTT.

This chain uses TRBV11-2 with TRBJ1-3, with TRBD1 as a possible D gene (6 bases). V lost 5 bases and J 5 bases, leaving 13 bases between the germline ends. The CDR3 runs 14 residues. Germline loops: CDR1 SGHAT, CDR2 FQNNGV. CDR3 in DNA: TGTGCCAGCAGCCACGGGACAAACCGAAACACCATATATTTT. It is translated as CASSHGTNRNTIYF.

This clone has a single count. Germline is not matched at one junction end, which may reflect a read error. The rearrangement joins TRBV9 to TRBJ1-2, with D possibly being TRBD1 (6 bases). The germline CDR1 and CDR2 sequences are SGDLS and YYNGEE. This CDR3 comprises 14 residues. The DNA for the CDR3 is TGTGCCAGCAGCGTTCAAGACAGGAACTATGGCCACACCTTC. Translated, it gives CASSVQDRNYGHTF.

The chain couples TRBV21-1 to TRBJ1-1; the D call of TRBD1 is as the table states it, not checked on the DNA. TRBV21-1 is a pseudogene. The CDR3 runs 14 residues. The CDR3 DNA is TGTGCCAGCACCAAGGGACAGGGCTACACTGAAGCTTTCTTT. This encodes CASTKGQGYTEAFF.

This rearrangement joins TRBV7-9 to TRBJ1-1; 9 positions match TRBD1. The J segment lost 10 bases and the V segment lost 1 base, leaving 10 bases of the junction unmatched. Germline V gene sequence: CDR1 SEHNR, CDR2 FQNEAQ (reference sequence). The CDR3 runs to 15 residues. DNA of the CDR3: TGTGCCAGCAGCTTAGGGTCCCACAGGGGGCAGGTAGCTTTCTTT. Amino acid sequence: CASSLGSHRGQVAFF.

This chain connects TRBV19 to TRBJ1-5; 7 positions agree with TRBD1. This CDR3 has 15 residues. Germline CDR1 reads LNHDA; CDR2 reads SQIVND (reference sequence). Trimming took 6 bases from V and 0 from J; bases not matched to a gene: 5. CDR3 sequence (DNA): TGTGCCAGTAGGCCCGGGACAGTTAGCAATCAGCCCCAGCATTTT. Translation gives CASRPGTVSNQPQHF.

This sequence joins TRBV9 and TRBJ2-5; no firm D call. The V gene's germline CDR1 is SGDLS and CDR2 YYNGEE. CDR3 length: 14 amino acids. With 3 bases removed from V and 5 bases from J, the gap between germline ends came to 14 bases. CDR3 protein: CASSDQDFGETQYF. The CDR3 DNA sequence: TGTGCCAGCAGCGATCAAGACTTTGGGGAGACCCAGTACTTC.

The V gene is TRBV10-1, the J gene TRBJ2-5; 7 bases line up with TRBD1. CDR1 is WNHNN and CDR2 is SYGVQD in the germline V gene (reference sequence). The ends lost 4 bases at V and 3 bases at J; junction bases unmatched: 2. The CDR3 is 13 amino acids. CDR3 residues: CASSGDREETQYF. For the CDR3, the DNA is TGCGCCAGCAGTGGAGACAGGGAAGAGACCCAGTACTTC.

J is TRBJ1-1 and V is TRBV2; 12 positions match TRBD1. Per the germline V gene, CDR1 is SNHLY and CDR2 is FYNNEI. The CDR3 runs to 15 residues. V dropped 8 bases and J dropped 1; count of bases not matched to a gene: 5. The CDR3 nucleotides read TGTGCCAGCGCCCGGGACAGGGGGCCGAACACTGAAGCTTTCTTT. It translates to CASARDRGPNTEAFF.

The V gene is TRBV2, the J gene TRBJ1-1; TRBD1 matches at 8 bases. This CDR3 region has 15 residues. CDR1 SNHLY and CDR2 FYNNEI come from the germline V gene. The trim removed 7 bases at V and 7 bases at J, leaving 14 bases unmatched. The CDR3 DNA follows: TGTGCCAGCAATCGAGGCCCGGGACAGGCGAGTGAAGCTTTCTTT. Its protein is CASNRGPGQASEAFF.